The clone carrying this T cell receptor beta chain turned up a few times. Its target is unknown. The data belong to a study of T cells after yellow fever vaccination. Findings of the study overall: High-abundance clonotypes from the bulk population could contaminate FACS-sorted repertoires.

Losses at the gene ends were 1 base for V and 7 bases for J; bases not matched to a gene: 6. CDR3 length equals 15 residues. Germline CDR1 is SGHAT and CDR2 is FQNNGV. In making TCR cDNA, 5'RACE template switching added a universal primer site and UMIs to it. Via MiXCR, TCRdb re-called the 5' RACE reads, giving one row per CDR3 protein. The profile covers about 99,000 distinct CDR3 sequences, with 5.8% appearing a single time and about two fifths taken by the ten largest. The sample in question was CD8+ T cells sorted from PBMCs, obtained 10 days after the yellow fever booster vaccination. The TCR was taken from a young man who received the YFV17D yellow fever vaccine. This rearrangement joins TRBV11-2 to TRBJ2-3; TRBD2 matches at 9 bases. The CDR3 DNA is TGTGCCAGCAGCTTAGGTCCTAGCGGGGCCTATACGCAGTATTTT. As protein: CASSLGPSGAYTQYF. Full variable domain (outside the CDR3, taken from reference TRBV11-2 and TRBJ2-3): EAGVAQSPRYKIIEKRQSVAFWCNPISGHATLYWYQQILGQGPKLLIQFQNNGVVDDSQLPKDRFSAERLKGVDSTLKIQPAKLEDSAVYLCASSLGPSGAYTQYFGPGTRLTVL.